One sample yielded the 16 T cell receptor beta chains listed below, sequenced in a study of beta chain features in type 1 diabetes. General study points: Within each of all four CD4+ subsets, Type 1 diabetes patients had TCRB CDR3s that were moderately but significantly shorter.

Their cognate antigens are unknown. All of the isolated RNA was reverse transcribed, so expressed TCRB transcripts were sequenced. TCRdb's table, derived via immunoSEQ multiplex PCR, lists solely in-frame clones and lacks some. The sample lists about 160,000 clones, 7.5% to 9.5% occurring once. Material: central memory CD4+ T cells from blood. These receptors originate from a young woman with type 1 diabetes.

V is TRBV18 and J is TRBJ2-1; 8 nucleotides match TRBD1. The CDR3 totals 15 residues. Germline V CDR1 and CDR2: KGHSH, LQKENI. V dropped 2 bases and J dropped 7; count of bases not matched to a gene: 7. The CDR3 spells CASSPGQGASNEQFF. CDR3 coding DNA: TGTGCCAGCTCACCAGGGCAGGGGGCAAGTAATGAGCAGTTCTTC.

This chain's CDR3 is CASSQGGQINNYGYTF. CDR3 nucleotides: TGTGCCAGCAGCCAAGGGGGACAGATTAATAACTATGGCTACACCTTC. The rearrangement joins TRBV4-2 to TRBJ1-2, with 7 bases lining up with TRBD1. The CDR3 sequence is 16 residues long. V lost 1 base, J lost 1 base, and 6 bases stayed unmatched. Germline V gene lookup returns CDR1 LGHNA and CDR2 YNFKEQ.

The rearrangement joins TRBV5-8 to TRBJ2-1, with 7 bases fitting TRBD1. In germline, CDR1 is SGHTS, CDR2 YDEGEE. CDR3 length: 15 residues. The junction had 8 bases not matched to a gene; V was cut back by 4 bases and J by 4 bases. The CDR3 DNA follows: TGTGCCAGCAGCAAAGGACAGGTGGGGTACAATGAGCAGTTCTTC. It specifies CASSKGQVGYNEQFF. Looking up the rest from reference TRBV5-8 and TRBJ2-1 gives the full variable domain: EAGVTQSPTHLIKTRGQQATLRCSPISGHTSVYWYQQALGLGLQFLLWYDEGEERNRGNFPPRFSGRQFPNYSSELNVNALELEDSALYLCASSKGQVGYNEQFFGPGTRLTVL.

There are a few counts of this clone. This chain links TRBV5-1 with TRBJ2-1; possibly TRBD2 for D (6 bases). Trimming removed 0 bases at V and 6 bases at J, with 16 bases between. The CDR3 contains 16 residues. Germline CDR1 and CDR2: SGHRS and YFSETQ. The CDR3 sequence is CASSLGASDRLNEQFF. For the CDR3, the DNA is TGCGCCAGCAGCTTGGGAGCTAGCGATAGACTCAATGAGCAGTTCTTC.

This clone was counted between two and nine times. The V gene is TRBV6-1, the J gene TRBJ2-1, with 9 positions matching TRBD2. Germline lookup yields CDR1 MNHNS and CDR2 SASEGT. After removal of 4 bases from V and 6 bases from J, the junction contained 16 bases not matched to a gene. This CDR3 spans 18 amino acids. In DNA, the CDR3 is TGTGCCAGCAGTGCCGGATTTAAGAGAGCGGGAGGTGCCAATGAGCAGTTCTTC. Its protein product is CASSAGFKRAGGANEQFF.

This clone was picked up a small number of times. Other DNA sequences from this sample encode an identical CDR3 as well. The chain recombines TRBV5-4 with TRBJ2-7; 8 bases align to TRBD1. After removal of 2 bases from V and 4 bases from J, the junction contained 8 bases not matched to a gene. This CDR3 spans 15 amino acids. Germline V gene sequence: CDR1 SGHNT, CDR2 YYREEE (reference sequence). Here the CDR3 reads CASSLPGQGAYEQYF. As DNA, the CDR3 is TGTGCCAGCAGCTTACCGGGGCAGGGGGCGTACGAGCAGTACTTC.

The gene calls are TRBV7-2 and TRBJ2-1; possible D gene TRBD2, 5 bases. The CDR3 has 14 amino acids. Germline V CDR1 and CDR2: SGHTA, FQGNSA. V was pared by 2 bases and J by 5 bases, with 10 bases between. The CDR3 loop is CASSLFDGDNEQFF. The CDR3 DNA sequence: TGTGCCAGCAGCTTATTTGACGGGGACAATGAGCAGTTCTTC.

J is TRBJ2-7 and V is TRBV5-6; a weak D match, TRBD2 (6 bases). V lost 4 bases to trimming and J lost 3 bases, with 17 bases between them. Germline values: CDR1 SGHDT, CDR2 YYEEEE. The CDR3 has 15 residues. The CDR3 coding sequence is TGTGCCAGCAGCGCGGGGCACAGTGCTCTCTACGAGCAGTACTTC. It translates to CASSAGHSALYEQYF. The full variable domain, rest sourced from reference TRBV5-6 and TRBJ2-7, is DAGVTQSPTHLIKTRGQQVTLRCSPKSGHDTVSWYQQALGQGPQFIFQYYEEEERQRGNFPDRFSGHQFPNYSSELNVNALLLGDSALYLCASSAGHSALYEQYFGPGTRLTVT.

This clone appeared a few times. The genes are TRBV2 and TRBJ2-5; D unclear. The V gene lost 2 bases and the J gene lost 7 bases, with 8 bases spanning the gap. Germline values: CDR1 SNHLY, CDR2 FYNNEI. This CDR3 has 12 amino acids. The DNA of the CDR3 is TGTGCCAGCAGTGAATACCGGTTGACCCAGTACTTC. Encoded protein: CASSEYRLTQYF.

The chain joins TRBV9 to TRBJ2-3; TRBD2 agrees at 11 bases. From germline, CDR1 is SGDLS and CDR2 YYNGEE. The ends lost 4 bases at V and 2 bases at J; junction bases unmatched: 6. This CDR3 spans 16 amino acids. The CDR3 DNA sequence: TGTGCCAGCAGCTCCATAGCGGGGGGGCACACAGATACGCAGTATTTT. It specifies CASSSIAGGHTDTQYF.

In this sample, this clone turned up a few times. The V call is TRBV20-1, the J call TRBJ2-1; no clear D. V lost 3 bases and J lost 2, with 2 bases in between. This CDR3 is 11 amino acids long. Germline V CDR1 and CDR2: DFQATT, SNEGSKA (reference sequence). CDR3 nucleotide sequence: TGCAGTGCTAGTACCTACAATGAGCAGTTCTTC. Protein product: CSASTYNEQFF.

This chain connects TRBV5-8 to TRBJ2-1; TRBD2 agrees at 8 bases. J lost 6 bases, V lost 4 bases, and 12 bases had no gene match. The CDR3 loop spans 16 amino acids. Germline values: CDR1 SGHTS, CDR2 YDEGEE. CDR3 bases: TGTGCCAGCAGCCACGACTATAGCGGGGTTGGCAATGAGCAGTTCTTC. Translated: CASSHDYSGVGNEQFF.

The table lists this clone with a few counts. The chain has TRBV28 and TRBJ1-2, with unresolved D. V shed 6 bases and J shed 2 bases, with 4 bases lying between them. Germline CDR1 is MDHEN and CDR2 is SYDVKM. This CDR3 has 11 amino acids. CDR3 amino acids: CASRSNYGYTF. The CDR3 DNA sequence: TGTGCCAGCAGATCGAACTATGGCTACACCTTC.

The CDR3 bases are TGTGCCAGCAGCGTACAGGGGAATGAGCAGTTCTTC. Translated: CASSVQGNEQFF. The genes are TRBV11-3 and TRBJ2-1; 7 bases are a match to TRBD1. The CDR3 length is 12 residues. Trimming at V came to 5 bases and at J to 7 bases, leaving 2 bases not matched to a gene. Germline V gene data show CDR1 as SGHNT and CDR2 as YENEEA.

The chain uses TRBV7-8 and TRBJ1-4, with 7 bases that match TRBD1. The germline gives CDR1 SGHVS, CDR2 FQNEAQ. The CDR3 totals 18 residues. Germline trimming cut 4 bases from V and 0 bases from J; bases unmatched to any gene: 11. CDR3 sequence (DNA): TGTGCCAGCAGCTCAGGGGGGTGGAGGGCCACAACTAATGAAAAACTGTTTTTT. Amino acid sequence: CASSSGGWRATTNEKLFF.

There are a few counts of this clone. This chain joins TRBV9 and TRBJ1-5, with D perhaps TRBD1 (5 bases). The CDR3 contains 15 residues. Germline loops: CDR1 SGDLS, CDR2 YYNGEE. V was clipped by 0 bases and J by 0 bases, with 7 bases between them. The CDR3 sequence is CASSVAGHSNQPQHF. The CDR3 DNA is TGTGCCAGCAGCGTAGCCGGACATAGCAATCAGCCCCAGCATTTT.